Here is one T cell receptor beta chain with its context. Repertoires were generated with immunoSEQ multiplex PCR, while TCRdb's copy carries only in-frame clones and drops some. The sample carries more than 300,000 clones, 80% to 95% recorded once. This specimen comes from a study of blood T cell repertoires in COVID-19. Whole-study context: Whether acute or convalescent, the COVID-19 samples came from the United States, Italy and Spain.

Those enrolled, adults aged about 18 to 89 years, came from some 23 US areas. Sample: PBMCs or T cells enriched from blood (not recorded which). The sequence was collected from a woman aged 25-40 years who had recovered from COVID-19.

The DNA of the CDR3 is TGTGCCAGCAGTGACTCGACAGGACCTAATGAAAAACTGTTTTTT. Protein product: CASSDSTGPNEKLFF. V is TRBV6-4 and J is TRBJ1-4; a weak D match, TRBD1 (6 bases). V was pared by 0 bases and J by 3 bases, with 8 bases between. The CDR3 sequence is 15 residues long. Per germline, CDR1 MRHNA and CDR2 SNTAGT.